The source of this T cell receptor (beta chain) is a study of blood T cell repertoires in COVID-19. As for the study in general: Samples taken during acute and convalescent COVID-19 were collected in the United States, Italy and Spain.

Original handling: Amplification of reference gene primers provided the estimated nucleated cell counts. TCRdb keeps only in-frame clones here, not all; method: immunoSEQ multiplex PCR. V, J and clone size are those of that table, while D and trimming were read from the DNA. The sample shows some 330,000 clones, 92% of them seen only once. The CDR3 has 16 residues. Germline lookup yields CDR1 SGHTA and CDR2 FQGNSA. V lost 4 bases and J lost 3; bases outside the gene matches: 8. The chain is built from TRBV7-2 and TRBJ1-2, with TRBD1 identical over 10 bases. Material: PBMCs or T cells enriched from blood (not recorded which). The TCR sequence derives from a woman aged 25-40 years who had recovered from COVID-19. The CDR3 DNA sequence: TGTGCCAGCAGCTCAACGGGGACAGGGGATGACTATGGCTACACCTTC. It yields the protein CASSSTGTGDDYGYTF.